This passage covers 15 T cell receptor beta chains from one sample sequenced in a study of blood T cells in healthy people across ages. A second PCR, run for about 6 to 11 cycles, used a sample-barcoded 5' primer plus a J-beta primer mix. One entry per CDR3 protein, called by TCRdb with MiXCR from the 5' RACE reads. The sample contains under 700,000 distinct CDR3 sequences, approximately 25% of which appear only once. This same sample was also taken into another study, of T cells of mothers and their children.

Sequencing was carried out using blood. The receptors stem from a boy younger than 18 in good health.

The rearrangement uses TRBV7-2 and TRBJ1-2, with TRBD1 identical over 8 bases. J lost 8 bases, V lost 5 bases, and 10 bases had no gene match. Germline CDR1 is SGHTA and CDR2 is FQGNSA. CDR3 length: 14 amino acids. As DNA, the CDR3 is TGTGCCAGCAGCCAAAGAGGACAGGGCCGGGGCTACACCTTC. Translating it yields CASSQRGQGRGYTF.

This clonotype has a handful of counts. The chain employs TRBV28 and TRBJ1-1; D unclear. This CDR3 comprises 15 residues. Germline V gene sequence: CDR1 MDHEN, CDR2 SYDVKM. Between the trimmed V and J ends, which lost 8 bases and 6 bases, there was a span of 22 bases. For the CDR3, the DNA is TGTGCCAGCGCAACGGGCCCCCTATTTGGGGCTGAAGCTTTCTTT. Protein: CASATGPLFGAEAFF.

V and J are TRBV29-1 and TRBJ1-1; perhaps TRBD1 as D (6 bases). Germline V gene data show CDR1 as SQVTM and CDR2 as ANQGSEA. CDR3 length equals 12 residues. Trimming removed 5 bases at V and 8 bases at J, with 15 bases between. The chain's CDR3 is CSVQGMTEEAFF. CDR3 coding DNA: TGCAGCGTTCAGGGGATGACGGAGGAAGCTTTCTTT.

This clonotype was seen only a few times. The chain combines TRBV27 with TRBJ1-1; D is uncertain. CDR3 length: 15 residues. V shed 8 bases and J shed 1 base, with 17 bases lying between them. The germline V gene encodes CDR1 MNHEY and CDR2 SMNVEV (reference sequence). For the CDR3, the DNA is TGTGCCAGCTCCCTGGGGAGCGGGTGGAACACTGAAGCTTTCTTT. It specifies CASSLGSGWNTEAFF.

As concerns this clonotype: The conserved final phenylalanine or tryptophan is absent from the CDR3, which likely points to a read error. The chain recombines TRBV4-3 with TRBJ1-5; 9 bases map to TRBD1. Trimming removed 0 bases from V and 6 bases from J; junction bases left unmatched: 6. The germline CDR1 and CDR2 sequences are LGHNA and YSLEER. The CDR3 has 16 amino acids. The CDR3 nucleotides read TGCGCCAGCAGCCAAGAGGCGGGACAGGGCGGTCAGCCCCAGCATCTT. This translates into CASSQEAGQGGQPQHL.

The V and J genes are TRBV4-3 and TRBJ2-7, with D maybe TRBD2 (6 bases). The CDR3 is 15 residues long. The germline CDR1 and CDR2 sequences are LGHNA and YSLEER. The V and J ends lost 1 base and 0 bases respectively, with 10 bases between them. In DNA, the CDR3 is TGCGCCAGCAGCCAAGCGGGGGAGGTCTCCTACGAGCAGTACTTC. Translation: CASSQAGEVSYEQYF.

The CDR3, as DNA: TGTGCCAGCTCGGACATCCAAGAGACCCAGTACTTC. As protein: CASSDIQETQYF. The J gene is TRBJ2-5, the V gene TRBV9; D might be TRBD1 (5 bases). Per germline, CDR1 SGDLS and CDR2 YYNGEE. The V gene lost 7 bases and the J gene lost 1 base, with 8 bases spanning the gap. This CDR3 comprises 12 residues. Full variable domain (outside the CDR3, taken from reference TRBV9 and TRBJ2-5): DSGVTQTPKHLITATGQRVTLRCSPRSGDLSVYWYQQSLDQGLQFLIQYYNGEERAKGNILERFSAQQFPDLHSELNLSSLELGDSALYFCASSDIQETQYFGPGTRLLVL.

The chain links TRBV30 to TRBJ2-7; D unresolved. The CDR3 covers 14 residues. Trimming stripped 7 bases from V and 0 bases from J, with 16 bases between. The germline CDR1 and CDR2 sequences are GTSNPN and SVGIG (reference sequence). The CDR3 region has the DNA TGTGCCTCGATCCAGCTACCGGGCTCCTACGAGCAGTACTTC. It is translated as CASIQLPGSYEQYF. Looking up the rest from reference TRBV30 and TRBJ2-7 gives the full variable domain: SQTIHQWPATLVQPVGSPLSLECTVEGTSNPNLYWYRQAAGRGLQLLFYSVGIGQISSEVPQNLSASRPQDRQFILSSKKLLLSDSGFYLCASIQLPGSYEQYFGPGTRLTVT.

The table lists this clonotype with a few counts. The CDR3 protein is CASSPSALGGLYEQYF. The CDR3 DNA follows: TGTGCCAGCAGCCCTTCTGCTTTGGGGGGGCTGTACGAGCAGTACTTC. V usage is TRBV28 and J usage is TRBJ2-7; D is perhaps TRBD2 (7 bases). CDR1 MDHEN and CDR2 SYDVKM come from the germline V gene. V lost 6 bases and J 4 bases, leaving 22 bases between the germline ends. This CDR3 comprises 16 residues.

This clonotype appeared a few times. Being one base from a much bigger clone, this may be a read error. The rearrangement joins TRBV12-3 or TRBV12-4 to TRBJ1-4; weak D call: TRBD1 (5 bases). The V end lost 8 bases, the J end lost 6 bases, and 19 bases lay between the germline ends. This CDR3 comprises 15 residues. CDR3 region: CASPSAAAGDEKLFF. DNA for the CDR3: TGTGCCAGCCCCTCGGCGGCAGCGGGGGATGAAAAACTGTTTTTT.

This clonotype was counted between two and nine times. This chain uses TRBV6-1 with TRBJ2-5; TRBD2 agrees at 8 bases. The CDR3 totals 14 residues. Germline CDR1 and CDR2: MNHNS and SASEGT. The junction had 7 bases not matched to a gene; V was cut back by 5 bases and J by 5 bases. CDR3 protein: CASSSRGGEETQYF. CDR3 DNA sequence: TGTGCCAGCAGTAGCCGGGGGGGAGAGGAGACCCAGTACTTC.

This sequence joins TRBV7-9 and TRBJ2-5, with D possibly called TRBD1 or TRBD2 (5 bases each). Deletions cut 5 bases from V and 1 base from J, with 17 bases between. The CDR3 runs 16 residues. The germline CDR1 and CDR2 sequences are SEHNR and FQNEAQ (reference sequence). The CDR3 loop is CASSPIAWGTQETQYF. The CDR3 DNA is TGTGCCAGCAGCCCCATCGCGTGGGGGACCCAAGAGACCCAGTACTTC.

The chain links TRBV27 to TRBJ1-4; TRBD1 matches 8 bases. Per germline, CDR1 MNHEY and CDR2 SMNVEV (reference sequence). The trim removed 6 bases at V and 7 bases at J, leaving 10 bases unmatched. The CDR3 is 15 amino acids. CDR3 nucleotide sequence: TGTGCCAGCAGATCCAGGGGGCTATACGGTGAAAAACTGTTTTTT. Translating gives CASRSRGLYGEKLFF. Supplemented by reference TRBV27 and TRBJ1-4, the full variable domain reads EAQVTQNPRYLITVTGKKLTVTCSQNMNHEYMSWYRQDPGLGLRQIYYSMNVEVTDKGDVPEGYKVSRKEKRNFPLILESPSPNQTSLYFCASRSRGLYGEKLFFGSGTQLSVL.

The CDR3 here is CASSQVPGMVYEQYF. Written as DNA, the CDR3 is TGTGCCAGCAGCCAAGTTCCTGGTATGGTCTACGAGCAGTACTTC. The chain recombines TRBV3-1 with TRBJ2-7; D ambiguous. Germline values: CDR1 LGHDT, CDR2 YNNKEL (reference sequence). This CDR3 has 15 amino acids. With 1 base removed from V and 3 bases from J, the gap between germline ends came to 13 bases.

This clonotype was observed a few times. CDR3 sequence: CASSLEYTGGFDTQYF. The CDR3 nucleotides are TGTGCCAGCAGCTTAGAGTACACAGGGGGCTTCGATACGCAGTATTTT. This rearrangement joins TRBV11-2 to TRBJ2-3; 9 positions agree with TRBD1. Trimming removed 0 bases from V and 6 bases from J; junction bases left unmatched: 7. CDR1 and CDR2 from the germline V gene are SGHAT and FQNNGV. The CDR3 is 16 residues long.